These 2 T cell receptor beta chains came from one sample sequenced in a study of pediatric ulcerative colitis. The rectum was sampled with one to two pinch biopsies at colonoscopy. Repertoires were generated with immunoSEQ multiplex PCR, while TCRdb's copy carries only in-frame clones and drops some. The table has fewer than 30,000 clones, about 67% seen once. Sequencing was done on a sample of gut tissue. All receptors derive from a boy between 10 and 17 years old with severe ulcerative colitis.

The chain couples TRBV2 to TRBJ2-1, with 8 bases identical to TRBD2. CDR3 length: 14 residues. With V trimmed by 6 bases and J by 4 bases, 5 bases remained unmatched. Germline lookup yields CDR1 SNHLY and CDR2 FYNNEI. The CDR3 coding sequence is TGTGCCAGCAGCCCGGGACTAGAATACAATGAGCAGTTCTTC. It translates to CASSPGLEYNEQFF.

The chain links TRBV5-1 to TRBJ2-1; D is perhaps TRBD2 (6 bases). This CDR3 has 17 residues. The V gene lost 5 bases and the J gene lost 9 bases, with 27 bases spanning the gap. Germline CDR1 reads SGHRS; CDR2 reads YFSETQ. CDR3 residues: CASSPPNPGLATSEQFF. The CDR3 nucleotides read TGCGCCAGCAGTCCTCCCAATCCGGGACTGGCTACAAGTGAGCAGTTCTTC.